A selection of T cell receptor beta chains follows, all from one sample in a study of beta chain features in type 1 diabetes. Sequencing was performed with immunoSEQ multiplex PCR; in TCRdb, only in-frame clones are kept and a portion is missing. The sample records hundreds of thousands of clones, more than 12% being singletons. The sequenced sample consisted of naive CD4+ T cells from blood. The origin of the receptors is a man aged 18 to 29 with type 1 diabetes. Both conserved end residues are part of each CDR3. Each record gives: V gene, CDR3 length, CDR3 protein.

>TRBV7-3|13
CASSKDVGYGYTF
>TRBV13|14
CASRSAGLTYEQYF
>TRBV19|14
CASLSHRSNTEAFF
>TRBV6-5|14
CASKKGAGFYEQYF
>TRBV2|20
CASSAPGTGWEPGSKNIQYF
>TRBV5-1|17
CASSLAVTSGKSYEQYF
>TRBV7-6|16
CASREGGKGPTDTQYF
>TRBV30|11
CAWSTQETQYF
>TRBV30|14
CAWSAAGVTDTQYF
>TRBV30|11
CAWEASAAKYF
>TRBV5-4|13
CASSSGQGREQYF
>TRBV7-2|15
CASSSGLAGATEQYF
>TRBV5-1|14
CASSGQQSVSEQFF
>TRBV5-1|12
CASSSHRDGYTF
>TRBV30|11
CAWTRANEQFF
>TRBV11-2|12
CASRDVEETQYF
>TRBV28|14
CASSTGTAGNTIYF
>TRBV20-1|11
CSAGGYGELFF
>TRBV7-2|15
CASSLTSGRTDTQYF
>TRBV5-1|14
CASSSTGPGNTIYF
>TRBV7-6|14
CASSLDPGDPEAFF
>TRBV14|16
CASSPGRGSRTGELFF
>TRBV30|12
CAWSSDSWAQYF
>TRBV27|13
CASSRQGGEKLFF
>TRBV27|13
CASSGDYYNEQFF
>TRBV18|14
CASATGTSGATQYF
>TRBV27|13
CASSPYQNTEAFF
>TRBV30|16
CAWGQGAFPSNQPQHF
>TRBV4-3|15
CASSRGPTGGETQYF
>TRBV4-3|13
CASSLTGSTEAFF
>TRBV19|16
CASSSILAGVLGEQFF
>TRBV9|11
CASRGLDEQFF
>TRBV7-7|16
CASSLTIQKRGNTIYF
>TRBV11-1|14
CASSPRAGNTEAFF
>TRBV7-9|14
CASSFDPESYEQYF
>TRBV6-1|15
CASRSKLASTDTQYF
>TRBV4-2|19
CASSRKGLAGGLGTDTQYF
>TRBV15|15
CATSRDRGRAYEQYF
>TRBV5-1|14
CASSVQGINTEAFF
>TRBV28|12
CASSAHGLNTFF
>TRBV6-5|16
CASSYSRAANSETQYF
>TRBV6-5|15
CASSYGEISLSPLHF
>TRBV18|13
CASSRGGNEKLFF
>TRBV9|14
CASSPGTGISEQYF
>TRBV30|13
CAWSKGTRYGYTF
>TRBV7-9|16
CASSFSTGTATDTQYF
>TRBV27|13
CASRQGARYEQYF
>TRBV30|14
CAWSVDYFSYEQYF
>TRBV7-2|14
CASSLQGRLKEQYF
>TRBV9|15
CASSRTSGRSGELFF
>TRBV30|12
CAWTLQTASFTF
>TRBV5-1|14
CASSLAAVQETQYF
>TRBV4-3|14
CASSLELGVETQYF
>TRBV4-1|13
CASSRSKAYEQYF
>TRBV6-5|14
CASRPPLATGELFF